This T cell receptor (beta chain) derives from a study of T cells in Graves' hyperthyroidism and ophthalmopathy. Whole-study context: Peripheral blood was collected at initial diagnosis, before any treatment. Overall study results and limits: Patients with ophthalmopathy were separated from those with stable hyperthyroidism by a 13 V-J model. Researchers found most expanded thyroid clonotypes above 0.001 in blood as well.

The investigators amplified TCR beta CDR3 regions from RNA transcripts. The HTBI primer set was used in a first-round RT-PCR of the TCR CDR3. TCRdb recomputed calls from the multiplex PCR reads with MiXCR, one row per CDR3 protein. The sample lists about 620,000 distinct CDR3 sequences; about 16% were seen once. With 8 bases removed from V and 0 bases from J, the gap between germline ends came to 5 bases. The CDR3 has 11 amino acids. CDR1 and CDR2 (germline): SNHLY, FYNNEI. Regarding this clonotype: The antigen remains undetermined.

The genes are TRBV2 and TRBJ2-7; tentative D call: TRBD1 (5 bases). The sequenced sample was blood. The sequence came from a woman aged 30 to 39 with Graves' hyperthyroidism. This CDR3 is CASGASYEQYF. For the CDR3, the DNA is TGTGCCAGCGGGGCCTCCTACGAGCAGTACTTC.